This record concerns one T cell receptor beta chain sequence. The entry originates in a study of T cell responses to AZD1222 COVID-19 vaccine. CDR3 length: 13 amino acids. In germline, CDR1 is SGHRS, CDR2 YFSETQ. Trimming removed 4 bases at V and 7 bases at J, with 12 bases between. Assay: immunoSEQ multiplex PCR; the TCRdb copy retains only in-frame clones and omits some. This sample has some 130,000 clones, with 87% found just once. The sample in question was peripheral blood, obtained on day 0 of AZD1222 vaccination. The genes are TRBV5-1 and TRBJ2-1; D ambiguous. This TCR came from an adult in good health. The CDR3 bases are TGCGCCAGCAGCGGGCAGTCTTGGAATGAGCAGTTCTTC. Encoded protein: CASSGQSWNEQFF.